One T cell receptor (beta chain) is described in this entry. Its antigen is currently unknown. This entry belongs to a study of T cell responses to AZD1222 COVID-19 vaccine. Study-level background: Pooling was applied to second doses at about 4 or about 12 weeks. The study's findings and limits: Donors were mostly white British, more females; clonal diversity possibly underestimated. Receipt of two AZD1222 doses was followed by a rise in Spike-specific TCR breadth and depth. In the spike-specific TCR repertoire, nearly half reportedly target unmutated variant regions.

Assay: immunoSEQ multiplex PCR; the TCRdb copy retains only in-frame clones and omits some. The table includes over 150,000 clones, 90% detected once. Trimming took off 7 bases at V and 0 bases at J, with 17 bases between the two ends. Germline-derived CDR1 and CDR2 are LNHDA and SQIVND (reference sequence). The CDR3 length is 16 residues. The sequence came from an adult in good health. The chain joins TRBV19 to TRBJ2-3; the D is unclear. The sample here was peripheral blood, taken on day 0 of AZD1222 vaccination. The chain's CDR3 is CASTQYSALSTDTQYF. The DNA of the CDR3 is TGTGCCAGTACTCAATATTCGGCCCTCAGCACAGATACGCAGTATTTT.